Reported below is one T cell receptor beta chain. The target antigen is unknown. The sample holds other DNA sequences that translate to the same CDR3. This CDR3 has 12 residues. With 4 bases removed from V and 0 bases from J, the gap between germline ends came to 6 bases. The germline V gene encodes CDR1 GTSNPN and CDR2 SVGIG (reference sequence). Libraries were prepared by immunoSEQ multiplex PCR; TCRdb keeps only in-frame clonotypes and omits some of them. The table includes more than 25,000 clones, less than 80% detected once. These data belong to a study of immune evolution from preneoplasia to lung adenocarcinoma. Study-wide results and limits: Clonality was highest in normal lung, lower in later-stage lesions apparently.

Between the mid-2010s and the late 2010s, patients underwent resection in Japan or China. Histologic diagnosis was independently verified by two lung pathologists. This receptor was identified in a person aged 55 to 69 with invasive lung adenocarcinoma. Some clones in this sample may be carry-over from other donors' samples. Sequencing was done on a sample of FFPE invasive lung adenocarcinoma tissue. V is TRBV30 and J is TRBJ2-5; D not certain. This CDR3 is CAWKGNQETQYF. CDR3 sequence (DNA): TGTGCCTGGAAGGGCAACCAAGAGACCCAGTACTTC.